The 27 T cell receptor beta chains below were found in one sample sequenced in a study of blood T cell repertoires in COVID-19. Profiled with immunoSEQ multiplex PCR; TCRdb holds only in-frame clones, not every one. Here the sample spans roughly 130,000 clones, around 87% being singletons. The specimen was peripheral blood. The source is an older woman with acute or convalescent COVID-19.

The CDR3 is CASSQVGRRTFRDTEAFF. The CDR3, as DNA: TGTGCCAGCAGCCAAGTAGGCCGAAGGACCTTCAGGGACACTGAAGCTTTCTTT. The chain links TRBV3-1 (or the pseudogene TRBV3-2) to TRBJ1-1, with D tentatively TRBD1 (5 bases). From germline, CDR1 is LGHDT and CDR2 YNNKEL (reference sequence). Trimming removed 1 base from V and 3 bases from J, with 21 bases in between. This CDR3 has 18 amino acids.

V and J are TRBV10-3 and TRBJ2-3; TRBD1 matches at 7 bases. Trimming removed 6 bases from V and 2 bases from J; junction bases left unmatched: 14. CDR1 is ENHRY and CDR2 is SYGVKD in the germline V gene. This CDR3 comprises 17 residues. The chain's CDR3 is CAIRDSSGQRFTDTQYF. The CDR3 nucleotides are TGTGCCATCAGAGATTCCTCGGGACAGCGTTTCACAGATACGCAGTATTTT.

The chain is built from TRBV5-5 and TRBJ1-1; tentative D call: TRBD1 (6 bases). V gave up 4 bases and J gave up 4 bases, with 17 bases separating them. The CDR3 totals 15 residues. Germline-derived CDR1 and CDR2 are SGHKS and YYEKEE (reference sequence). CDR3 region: CASSPPGGRSTEAFF. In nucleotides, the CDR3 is TGTGCCAGCAGCCCTCCGGGGGGGCGAAGCACTGAAGCTTTCTTT.

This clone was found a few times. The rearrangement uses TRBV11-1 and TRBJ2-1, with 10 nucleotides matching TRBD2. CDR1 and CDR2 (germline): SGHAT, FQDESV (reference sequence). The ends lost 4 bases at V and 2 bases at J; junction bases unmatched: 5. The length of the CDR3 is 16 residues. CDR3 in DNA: TGTGCCAGCAGCTCCTCTAGCGGGAGCGCCTACAATGAGCAGTTCTTC. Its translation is CASSSSSGSAYNEQFF.

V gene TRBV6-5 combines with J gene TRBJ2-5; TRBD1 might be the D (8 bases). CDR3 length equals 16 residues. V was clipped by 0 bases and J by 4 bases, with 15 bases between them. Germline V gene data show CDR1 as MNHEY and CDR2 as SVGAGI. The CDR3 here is CASSYSRTGRGETQYF. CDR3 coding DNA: TGTGCCAGCAGTTACTCCCGGACAGGGAGGGGAGAGACCCAGTACTTC.

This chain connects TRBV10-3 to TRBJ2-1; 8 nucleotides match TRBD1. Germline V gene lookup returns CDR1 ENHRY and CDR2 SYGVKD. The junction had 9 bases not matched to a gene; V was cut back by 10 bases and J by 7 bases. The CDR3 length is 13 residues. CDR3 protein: CATTGQDLNEQFF. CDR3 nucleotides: TGTGCCACCACGGGACAGGACTTAAATGAGCAGTTCTTC.

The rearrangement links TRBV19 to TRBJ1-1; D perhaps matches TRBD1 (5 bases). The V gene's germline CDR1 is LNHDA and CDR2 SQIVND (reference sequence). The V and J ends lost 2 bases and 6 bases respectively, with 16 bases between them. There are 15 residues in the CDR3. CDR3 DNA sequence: TGTGCCAGTAGTATACGGGGGGTTGCTCCCGCTGAAGCTTTCTTT. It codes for CASSIRGVAPAEAFF.

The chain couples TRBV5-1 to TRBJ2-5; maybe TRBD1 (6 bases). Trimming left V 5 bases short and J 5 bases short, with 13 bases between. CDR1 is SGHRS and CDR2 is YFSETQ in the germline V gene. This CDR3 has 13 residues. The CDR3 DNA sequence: TGCGCCAGCAGTCCAGGACAGTTTGAGACCCAGTACTTC. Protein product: CASSPGQFETQYF.

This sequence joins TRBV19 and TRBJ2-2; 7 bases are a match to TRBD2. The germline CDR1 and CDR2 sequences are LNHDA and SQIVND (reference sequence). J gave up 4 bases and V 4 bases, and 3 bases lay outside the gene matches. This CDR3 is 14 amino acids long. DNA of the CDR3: TGTGCCAGTAGTAGGCGGGAGCCCACCGGGGAGCTGTTTTTT. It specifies CASSRREPTGELFF. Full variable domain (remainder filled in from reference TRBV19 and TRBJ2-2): DGGITQSPKYLFRKEGQNVTLSCEQNLNHDAMYWYRQDPGQGLRLIYYSQIVNDFQKGDIAEGYSVSREKKESFPLTVTSAQKNPTAFYLCASSRREPTGELFFGEGSRLTVL.

CDR3 sequence reads: CASSLGLAWTDTQYF. The CDR3, as DNA: TGTGCCAGCAGCCTCGGACTAGCGTGGACAGATACGCAGTATTTT. This sequence joins TRBV5-5 and TRBJ2-3; 9 bases agree with TRBD2. The CDR3 spans 15 residues. Per the germline V gene, CDR1 is SGHKS and CDR2 is YYEKEE (reference sequence). J was trimmed by 3 bases and V by 4 bases; bases with no gene match: 6.

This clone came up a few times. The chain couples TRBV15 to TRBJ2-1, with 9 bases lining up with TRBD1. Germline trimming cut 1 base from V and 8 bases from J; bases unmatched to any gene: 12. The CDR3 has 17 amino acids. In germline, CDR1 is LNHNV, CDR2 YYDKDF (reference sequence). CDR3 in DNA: TGTGCCACCAGCAGAGGCTCCGGGACAGGGTATGGGTATGAGCAGTTCTTC. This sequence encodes CATSRGSGTGYGYEQFF.

CDR3 sequence (DNA): TGTGCCAGCAGCACTGGGGGACAGGGGAGTTCTGAAGCTTTCTTT. Translating gives CASSTGGQGSSEAFF. The chain is built from TRBV11-3 and TRBJ1-1; TRBD1 agrees at 10 bases. The V gene's germline CDR1 is SGHNT and CDR2 YENEEA. Germline trimming cut 5 bases from V and 6 bases from J; bases unmatched to any gene: 9. This CDR3 is 15 amino acids long.

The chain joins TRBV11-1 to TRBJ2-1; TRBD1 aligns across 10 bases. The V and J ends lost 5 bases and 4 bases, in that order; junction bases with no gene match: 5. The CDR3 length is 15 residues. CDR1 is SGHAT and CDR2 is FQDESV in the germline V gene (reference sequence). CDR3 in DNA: TGTGCCAGCAGCCCCCCGGGACAGGGGTACAATGAGCAGTTCTTC. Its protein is CASSPPGQGYNEQFF.

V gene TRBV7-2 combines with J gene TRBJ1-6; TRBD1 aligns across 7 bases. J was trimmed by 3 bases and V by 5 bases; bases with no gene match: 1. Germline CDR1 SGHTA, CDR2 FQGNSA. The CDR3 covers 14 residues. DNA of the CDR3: TGTGCCAGCAGCCGGGACAGCTATAATTCACCCCTCCACTTT. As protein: CASSRDSYNSPLHF.

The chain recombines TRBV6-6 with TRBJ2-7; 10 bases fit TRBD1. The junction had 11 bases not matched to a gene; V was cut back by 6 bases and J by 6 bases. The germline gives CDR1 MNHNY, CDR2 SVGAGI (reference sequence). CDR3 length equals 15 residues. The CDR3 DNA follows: TGTGCCAGCAGACCCCGCGGGACAGGGGTAGGCGAGCAGTACGTC. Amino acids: CASRPRGTGVGEQYV.

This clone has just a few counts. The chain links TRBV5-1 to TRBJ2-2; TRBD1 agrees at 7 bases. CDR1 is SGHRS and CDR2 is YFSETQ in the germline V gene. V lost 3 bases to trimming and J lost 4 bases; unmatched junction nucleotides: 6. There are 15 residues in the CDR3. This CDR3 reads CASSYAGDSTGELFF. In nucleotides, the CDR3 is TGCGCCAGCAGCTACGCAGGGGACAGCACCGGGGAGCTGTTTTTT. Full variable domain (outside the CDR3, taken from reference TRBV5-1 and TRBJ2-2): KAGVTQTPRYLIKTRGQQVTLSCSPISGHRSVSWYQQTPGQGLQFLFEYFSETQRNKGNFPGRFSGRQFSNSRSEMNVSTLELGDSALYLCASSYAGDSTGELFFGEGSRLTVL.

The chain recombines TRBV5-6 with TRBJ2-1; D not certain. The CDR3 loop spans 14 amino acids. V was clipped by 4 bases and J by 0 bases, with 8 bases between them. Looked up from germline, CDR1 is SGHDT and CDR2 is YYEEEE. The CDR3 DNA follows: TGTGCCAGCAGCCCTGTCGGCTCCTACAATGAGCAGTTCTTC. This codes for CASSPVGSYNEQFF.

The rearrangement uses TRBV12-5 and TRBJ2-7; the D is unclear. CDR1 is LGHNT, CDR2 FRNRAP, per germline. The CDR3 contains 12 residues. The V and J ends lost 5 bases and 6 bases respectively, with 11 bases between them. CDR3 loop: CASGPSWSEQYV. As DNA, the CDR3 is TGTGCTAGTGGTCCCTCGTGGAGCGAGCAGTACGTC.

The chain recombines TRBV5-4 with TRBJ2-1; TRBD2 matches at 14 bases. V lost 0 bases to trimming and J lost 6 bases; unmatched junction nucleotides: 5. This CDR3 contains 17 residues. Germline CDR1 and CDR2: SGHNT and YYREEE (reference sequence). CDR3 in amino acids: CASSLGLGLAGGNEQFF. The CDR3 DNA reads TGTGCCAGCAGCTTGGGTTTAGGACTAGCGGGAGGCAATGAGCAGTTCTTC.

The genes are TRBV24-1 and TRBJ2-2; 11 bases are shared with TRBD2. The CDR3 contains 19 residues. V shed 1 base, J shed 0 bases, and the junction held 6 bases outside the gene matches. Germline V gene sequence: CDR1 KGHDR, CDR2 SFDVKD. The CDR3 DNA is TGTGCCACCAGTGATTTAACTAGCGGGAGCTTCGCGAACACCGGGGAGCTGTTTTTT. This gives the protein CATSDLTSGSFANTGELFF.

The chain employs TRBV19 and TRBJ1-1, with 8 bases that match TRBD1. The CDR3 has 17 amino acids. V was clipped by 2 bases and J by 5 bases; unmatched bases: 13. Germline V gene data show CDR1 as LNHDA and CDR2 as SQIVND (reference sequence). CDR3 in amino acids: CASSIPRGGQGGTEAFF. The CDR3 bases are TGTGCCAGTAGTATACCTAGAGGCGGACAGGGAGGGACTGAAGCTTTCTTT.

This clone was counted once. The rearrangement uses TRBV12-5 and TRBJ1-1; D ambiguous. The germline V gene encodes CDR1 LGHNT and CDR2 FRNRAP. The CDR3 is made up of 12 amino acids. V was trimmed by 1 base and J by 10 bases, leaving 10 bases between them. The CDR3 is CASGLDRVGAFF. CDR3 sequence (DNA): TGTGCTAGTGGTTTGGACAGAGTCGGAGCTTTCTTT.

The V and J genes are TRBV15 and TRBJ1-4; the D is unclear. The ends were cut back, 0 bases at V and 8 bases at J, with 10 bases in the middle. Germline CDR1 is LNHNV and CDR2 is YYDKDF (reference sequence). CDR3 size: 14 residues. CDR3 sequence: CATSRDPGPEKLFF. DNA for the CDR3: TGTGCCACCAGCAGAGATCCTGGGCCAGAAAAACTGTTTTTT.

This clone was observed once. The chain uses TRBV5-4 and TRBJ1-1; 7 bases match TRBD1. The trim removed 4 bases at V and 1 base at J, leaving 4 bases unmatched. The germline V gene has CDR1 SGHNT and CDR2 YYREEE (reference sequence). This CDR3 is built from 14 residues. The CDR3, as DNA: TGTGCCAGCAGCATCGGGACAGCGAACACTGAAGCTTTCTTT. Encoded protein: CASSIGTANTEAFF.

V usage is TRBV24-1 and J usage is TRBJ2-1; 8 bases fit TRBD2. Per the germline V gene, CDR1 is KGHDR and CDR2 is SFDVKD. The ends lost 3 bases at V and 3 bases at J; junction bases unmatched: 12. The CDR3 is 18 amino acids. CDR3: CATSDPGLEGGNYNEQFF. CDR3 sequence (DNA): TGTGCCACCAGTGATCCGGGACTAGAGGGGGGGAACTACAATGAGCAGTTCTTC.

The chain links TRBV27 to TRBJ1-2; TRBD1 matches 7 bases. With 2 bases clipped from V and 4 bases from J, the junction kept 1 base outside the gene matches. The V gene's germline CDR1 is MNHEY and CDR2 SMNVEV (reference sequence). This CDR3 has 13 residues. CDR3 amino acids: CASSLAGGYGYTF. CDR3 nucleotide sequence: TGTGCCAGCAGTTTAGCAGGGGGCTATGGCTACACCTTC.

CDR3 amino acids: CASSGRDSEAFF. The CDR3 nucleotides are TGTGCCAGCAGCGGGCGGGACAGTGAAGCTTTCTTT. The chain has TRBV4-2 and TRBJ1-1; 7 positions match TRBD1. CDR3 size: 12 residues. After removal of 5 bases from V and 7 bases from J, the junction contained 4 bases not matched to a gene. CDR1 is LGHNA and CDR2 is YNFKEQ in the germline V gene.